Listed below are T cell receptor beta chains from one sample, sequenced in a study of cytomegalovirus exposure and HLA in healthy donors. Using immunoSEQ multiplex PCR, the repertoire was profiled, and TCRdb retains in-frame clones only, with some absent. The sample lists 150,000 to 200,000 clones, 60% to 80% occurring once. The material sequenced was PBMCs. The receptors derive from a female donor in good health and CMV-seronegative. Both conserved end residues are part of each CDR3. A D gene is named only where the DNA matches it firmly. Part of the rows lack a size; the others show once, few, many or a class for expanded clones.

j_gene: TRBJ2-2; d_gene: TRBD1; len: 14; v_gene: TRBV10-3; abundance: few; CDR3aa: CAIRDRANTGELFF; CDR3nt: TGTGCCATCAGGGACAGGGCGAACACCGGGGAGCTGTTTTTT
j_gene: TRBJ1-1; d_gene: -; len: 13; v_gene: TRBV28; abundance: -; CDR3aa: CASSNGMNTEAFF; CDR3nt: TGTGCCAGCAGTAACGGGATGAACACTGAAGCTTTCTTT
j_gene: TRBJ2-7; d_gene: TRBD1; len: 16; v_gene: TRBV19; abundance: once; CDR3aa: CASSTVRTGLSYEQYF; CDR3nt: TGTGCCAGTAGTACCGTACGGACAGGGCTCTCCTACGAGCAGTACTTC
j_gene: TRBJ2-2; d_gene: TRBD2; len: 15; v_gene: TRBV6-6; abundance: -; CDR3aa: CATGPAGGRSGELFF; CDR3nt: TGTGCCACCGGCCCGGCGGGGGGGCGAAGCGGGGAGCTGTTTTTT
j_gene: TRBJ1-2; d_gene: -; len: 14; v_gene: TRBV19; abundance: -; CDR3aa: CASTLGEGDYGYTF; CDR3nt: TGTGCCAGTACCCTAGGAGAGGGTGACTATGGCTACACCTTC
j_gene: TRBJ2-5; d_gene: TRBD1; len: 14; v_gene: TRBV10-3; abundance: -; CDR3aa: CAIREDRGGETQYF; CDR3nt: TGTGCCATCAGGGAAGACAGGGGAGGAGAGACCCAGTACTTC
j_gene: TRBJ1-1; d_gene: TRBD1; len: 17; v_gene: TRBV5-1; abundance: -; CDR3aa: CASSLGGTGLMNTEAFF; CDR3nt: TGCGCCAGCAGCTTGGGGGGGACAGGCCTCATGAACACTGAAGCTTTCTTT
j_gene: TRBJ2-7; d_gene: -; len: 14; v_gene: TRBV28; abundance: once; CDR3aa: CASSLTGEGYEQYF; CDR3nt: TGTGCCAGCAGTTTAACGGGAGAGGGCTACGAGCAGTACTTC
j_gene: TRBJ2-5; d_gene: TRBD2; len: 16; v_gene: TRBV5-1; abundance: -; CDR3aa: CASSRATSGPQETQYF; CDR3nt: TGCGCCAGCAGCAGAGCGACTAGCGGACCCCAAGAGACCCAGTACTTC
j_gene: TRBJ2-3; d_gene: TRBD2; len: 15; v_gene: TRBV25-1; abundance: once; CDR3aa: CASSRGASGTDTQYF; CDR3nt: TGTGCCAGCAGTAGAGGTGCTAGCGGGACAGATACGCAGTATTTT
j_gene: TRBJ2-7; d_gene: TRBD2; len: 15; v_gene: TRBV14; abundance: -; CDR3aa: CASSQLTSGAREQYF; CDR3nt: TGTGCCAGCAGCCAATTGACTAGCGGAGCCCGCGAGCAGTACTTC
j_gene: TRBJ1-1; d_gene: -; len: 14; v_gene: TRBV6-6; abundance: -; CDR3aa: CASSYSDKNTEAFF; CDR3nt: TGTGCCAGCAGTTACTCGGACAAGAACACTGAAGCTTTCTTT
j_gene: TRBJ2-7; d_gene: TRBD2; len: 18; v_gene: TRBV5-1; abundance: -; CDR3aa: CASSLAKVSGGQSYEQYF; CDR3nt: TGCGCCAGCAGCTTGGCCAAAGTGAGCGGGGGACAATCCTACGAGCAGTACTTC
j_gene: TRBJ2-1; d_gene: -; len: 11; v_gene: TRBV7-9; abundance: -; CDR3aa: CASNRVGEQFF; CDR3nt: TGTGCCAGCAACAGGGTTGGAGAGCAGTTCTTC
j_gene: TRBJ1-6; d_gene: TRBD1; len: 15; v_gene: TRBV28; abundance: -; CDR3aa: CASSLGGQGNSPLHF; CDR3nt: TGTGCCAGCAGTTTAGGGGGACAGGGGAATTCACCCCTCCACTTT
j_gene: TRBJ2-6; d_gene: -; len: 16; v_gene: TRBV6-4; abundance: few; CDR3aa: CASSDSDSSGANVLTF; CDR3nt: TGTGCCAGCAGTGACTCGGACAGCTCTGGGGCCAACGTCCTGACTTTC
j_gene: TRBJ1-4; d_gene: -; len: 15; v_gene: TRBV6-5; abundance: -; CDR3aa: CASSYLVQGLEKLFF; CDR3nt: TGTGCCAGCAGTTACCTTGTCCAGGGGTTGGAAAAACTGTTTTTT
j_gene: TRBJ2-1; d_gene: -; len: 14; v_gene: TRBV18; abundance: -; CDR3aa: CASSLGTTYNEQFF; CDR3nt: TGTGCCAGCTCACTCGGGACAACTTACAATGAGCAGTTCTTC
j_gene: TRBJ1-1; d_gene: TRBD1; len: 15; v_gene: TRBV28; abundance: -; CDR3aa: CASSRAPTGWTEAFF; CDR3nt: TGTGCCAGCAGCCGAGCCCCGACAGGGTGGACTGAAGCTTTCTTT
j_gene: TRBJ1-1; d_gene: -; len: 18; v_gene: TRBV5-6; abundance: -; CDR3aa: CASSFLGGFEGPNTEAFF; CDR3nt: TGTGCCAGCAGCTTCTTAGGAGGGTTTGAGGGGCCGAACACTGAAGCTTTCTTT
j_gene: TRBJ2-3; d_gene: TRBD1; len: 17; v_gene: TRBV19; abundance: -; CDR3aa: CASSINRPGQGADTQYF; CDR3nt: TGTGCCAGTAGTATAAACAGACCGGGACAGGGCGCAGATACGCAGTATTTT
j_gene: TRBJ1-5; d_gene: -; len: 17; v_gene: TRBV15; abundance: -; CDR3aa: CATSRPSGGAGNQPQHF; CDR3nt: TGTGCCACCAGCAGACCCTCGGGGGGCGCAGGCAATCAGCCCCAGCATTTT
j_gene: TRBJ1-5; d_gene: TRBD1; len: 15; v_gene: TRBV16; abundance: -; CDR3aa: CASSDTDRGNQPQHF; CDR3nt: TGTGCCAGCAGCGACACGGACAGGGGCAATCAGCCCCAGCATTTT
j_gene: TRBJ2-1; d_gene: TRBD2; len: 17; v_gene: TRBV7-3; abundance: -; CDR3aa: CASSLRPGLGRRNEQFF; CDR3nt: TGTGCCAGCAGCTTAAGGCCGGGACTAGGTCGTCGCAATGAGCAGTTCTTC
j_gene: TRBJ1-4; d_gene: TRBD1; len: 16; v_gene: TRBV5-6; abundance: -; CDR3aa: CASSLVGGTGNEKLFF; CDR3nt: TGTGCCAGCAGCTTGGTCGGAGGGACAGGGAATGAAAAACTGTTTTTT
j_gene: TRBJ2-5; d_gene: -; len: 17; v_gene: TRBV18; abundance: -; CDR3aa: CASSPPSKRANQETQYF; CDR3nt: TGTGCCAGCTCACCACCGAGTAAGCGGGCGAACCAAGAGACCCAGTACTTC
j_gene: TRBJ2-7; d_gene: -; len: 16; v_gene: TRBV7-2; abundance: -; CDR3aa: CASSVGPRGTIYEQYF; CDR3nt: TGTGCCAGCAGCGTAGGCCCCCGGGGGACCATCTACGAGCAGTACTTC
j_gene: TRBJ1-1; d_gene: TRBD1; len: 16; v_gene: TRBV7-6; abundance: -; CDR3aa: CASSLESAGGYTEAFF; CDR3nt: TGTGCCAGCAGCTTAGAGTCAGCAGGGGGCTACACTGAAGCTTTCTTT
j_gene: TRBJ2-5; d_gene: -; len: 15; v_gene: TRBV9; abundance: -; CDR3aa: CASSVGAQYQETQYF; CDR3nt: TGTGCCAGCAGCGTAGGTGCCCAGTACCAAGAGACCCAGTACTTC
j_gene: TRBJ1-1; d_gene: TRBD1; len: 13; v_gene: TRBV28; abundance: -; CDR3aa: CASTGTENTEAFF; CDR3nt: TGTGCCAGCACCGGGACAGAGAACACTGAAGCTTTCTTT
j_gene: TRBJ2-1; d_gene: TRBD2; len: 16; v_gene: TRBV6-5; abundance: few; CDR3aa: CASSYGGGGAYNEQFF; CDR3nt: TGTGCCAGCAGTTACGGTGGTGGGGGGGCCTACAATGAGCAGTTCTTC
j_gene: TRBJ1-5; d_gene: TRBD1; len: 15; v_gene: TRBV30; abundance: -; CDR3aa: CAWSPNHRGNQPQHF; CDR3nt: TGTGCCTGGAGTCCGAATCACAGGGGTAATCAGCCCCAGCATTTT
j_gene: TRBJ2-7; d_gene: TRBD2; len: 17; v_gene: TRBV11-2; abundance: few; CDR3aa: CASSLDRKGGSSYEQYF; CDR3nt: TGTGCCAGCAGCTTAGATCGCAAGGGAGGGAGCTCCTACGAGCAGTACTTC
j_gene: TRBJ2-7; d_gene: TRBD1; len: 15; v_gene: TRBV7-9; abundance: -; CDR3aa: CSSSHETGGLYEQYF; CDR3nt: TGTTCCAGCAGCCACGAGACAGGGGGTCTCTACGAGCAGTACTTC
j_gene: TRBJ2-3; d_gene: TRBD2; len: 14; v_gene: TRBV7-3; abundance: once; CDR3aa: CASSPSGPTDTQYF; CDR3nt: TGTGCCAGCAGCCCTAGCGGACCCACAGATACGCAGTATTTT
j_gene: TRBJ2-4; d_gene: TRBD2; len: 18; v_gene: TRBV6-1; abundance: -; CDR3aa: CASSGGLDLIVSKNIQYF; CDR3nt: TGTGCCAGCAGTGGGGGACTAGACCTCATAGTGAGCAAAAACATTCAGTACTTC
j_gene: TRBJ2-3; d_gene: TRBD2; len: 14; v_gene: TRBV6-1; abundance: few; CDR3aa: CASNIRLAVDTQYF; CDR3nt: TGTGCCAGCAATATAAGACTAGCAGTAGATACGCAGTATTTT
j_gene: TRBJ2-7; d_gene: TRBD1; len: 12; v_gene: TRBV11-3; abundance: -; CDR3aa: CADQGQGYEQYF; CDR3nt: TGTGCGGACCAGGGACAGGGCTACGAGCAGTACTTC
j_gene: TRBJ2-1; d_gene: TRBD1; len: 14; v_gene: TRBV14; abundance: -; CDR3aa: CASKGQGGYNEQFF; CDR3nt: TGTGCCAGCAAGGGACAGGGAGGATACAATGAGCAGTTCTTC
j_gene: TRBJ2-7; d_gene: TRBD1; len: 13; v_gene: TRBV6-6; abundance: -; CDR3aa: CASSTGQPYEQYF; CDR3nt: TGTGCCAGCAGTACGGGACAGCCGTACGAGCAGTACTTC
j_gene: TRBJ1-4; d_gene: TRBD1; len: 15; v_gene: TRBV7-9; abundance: -; CDR3aa: CSSSLDGTANEKLFF; CDR3nt: TGTTCCAGCAGCTTAGACGGGACAGCTAATGAAAAACTGTTTTTT
j_gene: TRBJ1-6; d_gene: TRBD1; len: 15; v_gene: TRBV18; abundance: -; CDR3aa: CASSPAQGENSPLHF; CDR3nt: TGTGCCAGCTCCCCGGCACAGGGGGAAAATTCACCCCTCCACTTT
j_gene: TRBJ2-1; d_gene: -; len: 14; v_gene: TRBV4-3; abundance: -; CDR3aa: CASSENGIYNEQFF; CDR3nt: TGCGCCAGCAGCGAAAACGGGATATACAATGAGCAGTTCTTC
j_gene: TRBJ1-1; d_gene: -; len: 13; v_gene: TRBV7-3; abundance: -; CDR3aa: CASSLTMGYEAFF; CDR3nt: TGTGCCAGCAGCTTAACTATGGGCTATGAAGCTTTCTTT
j_gene: TRBJ1-2; d_gene: -; len: 14; v_gene: TRBV4-1; abundance: once; CDR3aa: CASSQVSTNYGYTF; CDR3nt: TGCGCCAGCAGCCAAGTTAGTACTAACTATGGCTACACCTTC
j_gene: TRBJ2-3; d_gene: TRBD1; len: 16; v_gene: TRBV19; abundance: -; CDR3aa: CASSPDREISTDTQYF; CDR3nt: TGTGCCAGTTCCCCCGACAGGGAGATTAGCACAGATACGCAGTATTTT
j_gene: TRBJ1-1; d_gene: TRBD1; len: 14; v_gene: TRBV6-7; abundance: once; CDR3aa: CASRPGQGYTEAFF; CDR3nt: TGTGCCAGCAGACCGGGACAGGGGTACACTGAAGCTTTCTTT
j_gene: TRBJ1-3; d_gene: TRBD1; len: 15; v_gene: TRBV7-6; abundance: -; CDR3aa: CASSLFETGGNTIYF; CDR3nt: TGTGCCAGCAGCTTATTCGAGACAGGGGGAAACACCATATATTTT
j_gene: TRBJ1-6; d_gene: -; len: 17; v_gene: TRBV5-1; abundance: few; CDR3aa: CASSRWDTSADSSPLHF; CDR3nt: TGCGCCAGCAGCCGATGGGACACTTCAGCGGATAGTTCACCCCTCCACTTT
j_gene: TRBJ1-2; d_gene: -; len: 13; v_gene: TRBV27; abundance: -; CDR3aa: CASWDSSGGGYTF; CDR3nt: TGTGCCAGCTGGGACTCATCGGGGGGTGGCTACACTTTC
j_gene: TRBJ1-1; d_gene: -; len: 14; v_gene: TRBV6-5; abundance: -; CDR3aa: CASSYTTDAGKAFF; CDR3nt: TGTGCCAGCAGTTACACCACCGACGCGGGGAAAGCTTTCTTT
j_gene: TRBJ2-7; d_gene: TRBD2; len: 16; v_gene: TRBV5-1; abundance: -; CDR3aa: CASSLGGTSGNYEQYF; CDR3nt: TGCGCCAGCAGCTTGGGAGGGACTAGCGGGAACTACGAGCAGTACTTC
j_gene: TRBJ2-1; d_gene: -; len: 14; v_gene: TRBV5-1; abundance: -; CDR3aa: CASKVVGSYNEQFF; CDR3nt: TGCGCCAGCAAAGTTGTCGGCTCCTACAATGAGCAGTTCTTC
j_gene: TRBJ1-2; d_gene: -; len: 15; v_gene: TRBV28; abundance: -; CDR3aa: CASRHPWGGDRGYTF; CDR3nt: TGTGCCAGCAGACACCCGTGGGGGGGGGATCGGGGCTACACCTTC